Shown below are 17 T cell receptor beta chains from a single sample sequenced in a study of T-cell memory formation after mild COVID-19. TCRdb re-derived calls from the 5' RACE reads in MiXCR, one entry per CDR3 protein. Seen here are about 240,000 distinct CDR3 sequences, around a tenth observed once, and the top ten hold more than 20%. Material for sequencing was PBMCs or a T cell subset sorted from them (not recorded which). The receptors were gathered from a man younger than 30 who had mild COVID-19 (a few samples of this study predate the infection). Cell type and time point are not known.

This clonotype was detected only a few times. The V and J genes are TRBV11-1 and TRBJ1-5; tentative D call: TRBD1 (5 bases). This CDR3 is 13 amino acids long. CDR1 is SGHAT, CDR2 FQDESV, per germline (reference sequence). V was cut by 1 base and J by 9 bases, with 10 bases left in between. The CDR3 protein is CASSLGGRAPQHF. The CDR3 DNA reads as TGTGCCAGCAGCTTAGGGGGACGGGCGCCCCAGCATTTT.

This clonotype was detected a few times. The chain joins TRBV5-1 to TRBJ2-7; D unresolved. Trimming removed 4 bases from V and 4 bases from J, with 12 bases in between. The germline V gene encodes CDR1 SGHRS and CDR2 YFSETQ. This CDR3 comprises 13 residues. The CDR3 is CASSVEQKYEQYF. The CDR3 nucleotides read TGCGCCAGCAGCGTGGAGCAAAAATACGAGCAGTACTTC.

V and J are TRBV6-6 and TRBJ2-7, with 7 bases identical to TRBD1. The CDR3 is made up of 12 amino acids. Germline V gene data show CDR1 as MNHNY and CDR2 as SVGAGI (reference sequence). After removal of 6 bases from V and 6 bases from J, the junction contained 5 bases not matched to a gene. CDR3 protein: CASSAQGIEQYF. The CDR3 DNA is TGTGCCAGCAGCGCACAGGGGATCGAGCAGTACTTC.

Note on this clonotype: An end of the junction differs from the germline gene, which may be a read error. This chain joins TRBV29-1 and TRBJ1-1; 7 nucleotides agree with TRBD1. The CDR3 runs to 16 residues. CDR1 is SQVTM and CDR2 is ANQGSEA in the germline V gene. CDR3 in amino acids: CSVATALSTGTTEALF. CDR3 coding DNA: TGCAGCGTTGCCACTGCATTATCGACAGGGACCACTGAAGCTTTATTT.

The chain joins TRBV20-1 to TRBJ2-6; tentative D call: TRBD2 (6 bases). With 4 bases removed from V and 1 base from J, the gap between germline ends came to 17 bases. Germline V gene data show CDR1 as DFQATT and CDR2 as SNEGSKA (reference sequence). This CDR3 spans 17 amino acids. CDR3 loop: CSAIGGTGASGANVLTF. The CDR3 DNA sequence: TGCAGTGCTATTGGGGGGACCGGGGCGTCTGGGGCCAACGTCCTGACTTTC.

The gene calls are TRBV7-2 and TRBJ1-3; D remains ambiguous. This CDR3 has 14 residues. From germline, CDR1 is SGHTA and CDR2 FQGNSA. Trimming shortened V by 0 bases and J by 2 bases, and 5 bases separated the two germline ends. The DNA for the CDR3 is TGTGCCAGCAGCTTAGCAGGGACTGGAAACACCATATATTTT. Its protein is CASSLAGTGNTIYF.

This clonotype occurred a few times. J is TRBJ2-7 and V is TRBV14; D gene unclear. Germline V lookup: CDR1 SGHDN, CDR2 FVKESK. Trimming shortened V by 5 bases and J by 0 bases, and 11 bases separated the two germline ends. The CDR3 runs to 14 residues. CDR3 in amino acids: CASSEQTGSYEQYF. The CDR3 DNA reads as TGTGCCAGCAGCGAACAGACGGGCTCCTACGAGCAGTACTTC.

Points on this clonotype: The CDR3 ends on some other residue instead of the conserved phenylalanine or tryptophan, so this is likely a read error. The J gene is TRBJ2-5, the V gene TRBV6-5, with D possibly being TRBD2 (7 bases). Germline V gene lookup returns CDR1 MNHEY and CDR2 SVGAGI. The CDR3 consists of 15 residues. Trimming removed 2 bases from V and 2 bases from J, with 12 bases in between. CDR3 nucleotides: TGTGCCAGCAGTTACAGGGGAGGGGGGCAAGAGACCCAGTACTTA. Translating gives CASSYRGGGQETQYL.

This clonotype was seen a few times. The chain employs TRBV20-1 and TRBJ2-1; 12 bases are shared with TRBD2. Per the germline V gene, CDR1 is DFQATT and CDR2 is SNEGSKA (reference sequence). J was trimmed by 3 bases and V by 3 bases; bases with no gene match: 3. The CDR3 has 15 residues. The CDR3, as DNA: TGCAGTGCTAGCCAGACTAGCGGGGGCTACAATGAGCAGTTCTTC. Its translation is CSASQTSGGYNEQFF.

Only a few counts were recorded for this clonotype. This chain connects TRBV6-5 to TRBJ2-7, with 10 bases fitting TRBD1. Germline V lookup: CDR1 MNHEY, CDR2 SVGAGI. The CDR3 covers 16 residues. V gave up 6 bases and J gave up 0 bases; unmatched junction bases: 8. The CDR3 nucleotides are TGTGCCAGCAGCCCGCTGGGACAGGGGAGCTCCTACGAGCAGTACTTC. Translated: CASSPLGQGSSYEQYF.

This clonotype was seen a handful of times. V gene TRBV4-3 combines with J gene TRBJ2-1; possibly TRBD2 for D (5 bases). The CDR3 has 13 residues. Germline V gives CDR1 LGHNA, CDR2 YSLEER. The ends were cut back, 1 base at V and 9 bases at J, with 10 bases in the middle. CDR3 nucleotides: TGCGCCAGCAGCCAAGTAACCGCGGGTGAGCAGTTCTTC. It specifies CASSQVTAGEQFF.

The genes are TRBV7-2 and TRBJ2-5, with 8 bases lining up with TRBD1. V shed 5 bases and J 4 bases; nucleotides not matched to a gene: 6. The CDR3 covers 14 residues. Germline assignment: CDR1 SGHTA and CDR2 FQGNSA. The CDR3, as DNA: TGTGCCAGCAGCGACAGGGGATCGCGAGAGACCCAGTACTTC. It encodes CASSDRGSRETQYF.

This clonotype was recorded a few times. V gene TRBV20-1 combines with J gene TRBJ2-4; D unclear. Trimming removed 3 bases from V and 3 bases from J, with 15 bases in between. This CDR3 contains 15 residues. Germline V gene data show CDR1 as DFQATT and CDR2 as SNEGSKA (reference sequence). CDR3 in DNA: TGCAGTGCTAGTCGGCAGTCCACGGGCAAAAACATTCAGTACTTC. Protein: CSASRQSTGKNIQYF.

Written as DNA, the CDR3 is TGTGCCAGCAGTTACTTCGGACAATTCTCTGGCTACACCTTC. This encodes CASSYFGQFSGYTF. The chain combines TRBV6-2 or TRBV6-3 with TRBJ1-2; perhaps TRBD1 as D (5 bases). Trimming took 1 base from V and 7 from J, leaving 13 bases between them. This CDR3 has 14 amino acids. Germline assignment: CDR1 MNHEY and CDR2 SVGEGT.

This clonotype was seen only a few times. V and J are TRBV11-3 and TRBJ2-2; 11 bases are a match to TRBD2. The V gene end was trimmed by 5 bases and the J gene end by 3 bases; junction bases not matched to a gene: 5. The CDR3 contains 16 residues. Per the germline V gene, CDR1 is SGHNT and CDR2 is YENEEA. CDR3 sequence: CASSPRTSGYTGELFF. CDR3 nucleotides: TGTGCCAGCAGCCCCAGGACTAGCGGGTACACCGGGGAGCTGTTTTTT.

The chain uses TRBV14 and TRBJ2-1; D is perhaps TRBD1 (6 bases). The V gene lost 0 bases and the J gene lost 8 bases, with 17 bases spanning the gap. From germline, CDR1 is SGHDN and CDR2 FVKESK. The CDR3 extends over 16 amino acids. The CDR3 sequence is CASSQEGQGWLDEQFF. CDR3 in DNA: TGTGCCAGCAGCCAAGAGGGTCAGGGGTGGTTGGATGAGCAGTTCTTC.

CDR3 residues: CASKTSGRGMNTEAFF. Written as DNA, the CDR3 is TGTGCCAGCAAGACTTCTGGTCGAGGGATGAACACTGAAGCTTTCTTT. The chain has TRBV6-4 and TRBJ1-1; D not resolved. V shed 7 bases and J shed 0 bases, with 18 bases lying between them. This CDR3 is built from 16 residues. Germline assignment: CDR1 MRHNA and CDR2 SNTAGT.